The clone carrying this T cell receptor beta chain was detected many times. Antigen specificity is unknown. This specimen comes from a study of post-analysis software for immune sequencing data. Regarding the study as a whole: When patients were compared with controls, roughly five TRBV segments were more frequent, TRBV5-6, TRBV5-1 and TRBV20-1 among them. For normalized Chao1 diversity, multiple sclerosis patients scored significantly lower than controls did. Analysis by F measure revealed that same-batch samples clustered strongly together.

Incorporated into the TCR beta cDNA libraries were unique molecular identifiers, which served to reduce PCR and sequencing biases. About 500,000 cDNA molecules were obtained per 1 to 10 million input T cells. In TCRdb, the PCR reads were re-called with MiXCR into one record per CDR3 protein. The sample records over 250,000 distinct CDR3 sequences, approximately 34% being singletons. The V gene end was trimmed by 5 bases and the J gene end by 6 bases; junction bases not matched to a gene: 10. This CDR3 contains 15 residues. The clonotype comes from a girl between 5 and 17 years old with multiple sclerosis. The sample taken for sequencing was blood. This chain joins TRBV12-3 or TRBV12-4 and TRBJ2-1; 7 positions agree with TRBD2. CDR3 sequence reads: CASSPTYPGGNEQFF. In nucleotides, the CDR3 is TGTGCCAGCAGTCCGACTTACCCGGGGGGCAATGAGCAGTTCTTC.